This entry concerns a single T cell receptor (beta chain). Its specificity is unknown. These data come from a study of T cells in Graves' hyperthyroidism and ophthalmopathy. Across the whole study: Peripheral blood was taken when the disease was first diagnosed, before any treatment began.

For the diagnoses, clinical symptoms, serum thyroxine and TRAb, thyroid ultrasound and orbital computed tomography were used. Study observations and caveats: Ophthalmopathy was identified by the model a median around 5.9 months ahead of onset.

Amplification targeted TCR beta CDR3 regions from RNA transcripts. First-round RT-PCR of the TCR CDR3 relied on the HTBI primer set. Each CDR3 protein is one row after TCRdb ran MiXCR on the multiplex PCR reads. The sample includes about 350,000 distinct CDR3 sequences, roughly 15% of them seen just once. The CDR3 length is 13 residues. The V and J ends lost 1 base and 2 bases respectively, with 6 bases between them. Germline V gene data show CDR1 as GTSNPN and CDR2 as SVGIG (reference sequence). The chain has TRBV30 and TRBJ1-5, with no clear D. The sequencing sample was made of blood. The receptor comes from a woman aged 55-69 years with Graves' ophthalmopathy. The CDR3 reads CAWSGGGNQPQHF. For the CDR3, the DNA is TGTGCCTGGAGTGGGGGTGGCAATCAGCCCCAGCATTTT.